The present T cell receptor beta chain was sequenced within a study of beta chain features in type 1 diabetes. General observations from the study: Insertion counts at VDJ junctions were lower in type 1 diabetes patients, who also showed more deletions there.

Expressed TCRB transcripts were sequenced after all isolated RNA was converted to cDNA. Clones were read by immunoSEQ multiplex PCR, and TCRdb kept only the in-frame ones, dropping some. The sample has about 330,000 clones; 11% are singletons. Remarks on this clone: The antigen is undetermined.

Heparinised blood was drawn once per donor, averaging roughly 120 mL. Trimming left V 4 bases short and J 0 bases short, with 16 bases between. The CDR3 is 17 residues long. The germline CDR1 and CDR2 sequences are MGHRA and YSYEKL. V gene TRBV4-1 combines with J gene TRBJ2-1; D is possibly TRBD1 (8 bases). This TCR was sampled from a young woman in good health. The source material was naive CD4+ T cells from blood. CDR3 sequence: CASSRGQGGSSYNEQFF. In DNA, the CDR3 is TGCGCCAGCAGCCGAGGACAGGGAGGGTCCTCCTACAATGAGCAGTTCTTC.